The 22 T cell receptor beta chains below all came from one sample that was sequenced in a study of control samples from healthy donors and cancer patients (dated by TCRdb to 2019 to 2021). The library was made by the immunoSEQ multiplex PCR assay. As stored in TCRdb, this immuneACCESS dataset retains in-frame rearrangements with V and J assigned. A fraction of the clones does not appear; measured against another copy, unresolved V genes explain less than half of the discrepancy, and the remainder lacks a known reason. The sample has approximately 93,000 clones on record, approximately 91% of them singletons. The top ten clonotypes cover about 8.6% of the sample. The source material was PBMCs. The receptors shown here come from a woman aged 45-59 years with colorectal cancer.

The rearrangement links TRBV6-6 to TRBJ2-2; D gene ambiguous. V lost 6 bases to trimming and J lost 0 bases, with 11 bases between them. CDR1 MNHNY and CDR2 SVGAGI come from the germline V gene (reference sequence). The CDR3 runs to 15 residues. The CDR3 coding sequence is TGTGCCAGCAGCGTACAGAGCACGAACACCGGGGAGCTGTTTTTT. This gives the protein CASSVQSTNTGELFF.

J is TRBJ1-3 and V is TRBV5-1; 8 nucleotides line up with TRBD1. With V trimmed by 4 bases and J by 4 bases, 7 bases remained unmatched. The CDR3 extends over 15 amino acids. Germline values: CDR1 SGHRS, CDR2 YFSETQ. CDR3 bases: TGCGCCAGCAGCCTCCCCGGGACAGGCGGAAACACCATATATTTT. Its translation: CASSLPGTGGNTIYF.

The gene calls are TRBV6-2 or TRBV6-3 and TRBJ1-5, with D unclear. The V end lost 0 bases, the J end lost 7 bases, and 10 bases lay between the germline ends. CDR1 and CDR2 (germline): MNHEY, SVGEGT. This CDR3 contains 14 residues. The CDR3 DNA is TGTGCCAGCAGTTACTCGTTGGGGAGGCAGCCCCAGCATTTT. Protein sequence: CASSYSLGRQPQHF.

J is TRBJ2-3 and V is TRBV3-1 (or the pseudogene TRBV3-2); D is undetermined. Trimming took 5 bases from V and 1 from J, leaving 7 bases between them. Germline values: CDR1 LGHDT, CDR2 YNNKEL (reference sequence). The CDR3 spans 13 residues. In DNA form, the CDR3 reads TGTGCCAGCAGCGTCCGTGGCACAGATACGCAGTATTTT. This sequence encodes CASSVRGTDTQYF.

V usage is TRBV24-1 and J usage is TRBJ1-3; no firm D call. CDR3 size: 16 residues. Germline CDR1 reads KGHDR; CDR2 reads SFDVKD. V lost 9 bases and J lost 1, with 18 bases in between. The CDR3: CATLKGGLLSGNTIYF. In nucleotides, the CDR3 is TGTGCCACCCTAAAGGGCGGTCTTCTTTCTGGAAACACCATATATTTT.

This chain uses TRBV6-2 or TRBV6-3 with TRBJ1-2, with 7 bases fitting TRBD1. There are 14 residues in the CDR3. V shed 2 bases and J 8 bases; nucleotides not matched to a gene: 8. Per the germline V gene, CDR1 is MNHEY and CDR2 is SVGEGT. Written as DNA, the CDR3 is TGTGCCAGCAGTTACAGGGGGCAGAGCGGGGGCTACACCTTC. Translated, it gives CASSYRGQSGGYTF.

The chain combines TRBV5-1 with TRBJ1-4; D not certain. Per the germline V gene, CDR1 is SGHRS and CDR2 is YFSETQ. The CDR3 is made up of 14 amino acids. The V gene lost 1 base and the J gene lost 7 bases, with 11 bases spanning the gap. For the CDR3, the DNA is TGCGCCAGCAGCTTGATGTCGGGGAGTGAAAAACTGTTTTTT. This translates into CASSLMSGSEKLFF.

The rearrangement links TRBV24-1 to TRBJ1-2, with a possible D match to TRBD1 (6 bases). The CDR3 extends over 16 amino acids. V lost 3 bases, J lost 7 bases, and 20 bases lay in between. The V gene's germline CDR1 is KGHDR and CDR2 SFDVKD. The CDR3 protein is CATSDASKGVLRGYTF. CDR3 coding DNA: TGTGCCACCAGTGATGCGAGCAAGGGGGTTTTGCGTGGCTACACCTTC.

The chain has TRBV3-1 (or the pseudogene TRBV3-2) and TRBJ2-2; D uncertain. The germline V and J ends were trimmed by 2 bases and 1 base, with 5 bases remaining between them. The CDR3 covers 14 residues. Germline values: CDR1 LGHDT, CDR2 YNNKEL (reference sequence). CDR3 sequence reads: CASSQSENTGELFF. The CDR3 bases are TGTGCCAGCAGCCAATCTGAGAACACCGGGGAGCTGTTTTTT.

The gene calls are TRBV4-3 and TRBJ2-1; 8 positions match TRBD1. The V gene's germline CDR1 is LGHNA and CDR2 YSLEER. V shed 4 bases and J 9 bases; nucleotides not matched to a gene: 14. CDR3 size: 16 residues. The CDR3 region is CASSPYRAAGGIEQFF. CDR3 nucleotide sequence: TGCGCCAGCAGCCCCTACCGAGCAGCAGGGGGCATTGAGCAGTTCTTC.

The chain has TRBV2 and TRBJ1-2, with 7 bases fitting TRBD1. V lost 2 bases and J lost 4; bases outside the gene matches: 4. CDR3 size: 14 residues. CDR1 and CDR2 (germline): SNHLY, FYNNEI. CDR3 nucleotides: TGTGCCAGCAGTGAAACCACAGGGGCCTATGGCTACACCTTC. As protein: CASSETTGAYGYTF.

The chain has TRBV6-5 and TRBJ2-2; TRBD1 agrees at 10 bases. The V gene end was trimmed by 10 bases and the J gene end by 6 bases; junction bases not matched to a gene: 8. CDR1 and CDR2 (germline): MNHEY, SVGAGI. The CDR3 runs 14 residues. The CDR3 loop reads CATPGQGRAGELFF. The CDR3 DNA reads as TGTGCCACTCCGGGACAGGGGAGGGCCGGGGAGCTGTTTTTT.

V usage is TRBV18 and J usage is TRBJ2-1, with a possible D match to TRBD1 (6 bases). V was pared by 5 bases and J by 1 base, with 6 bases between. Germline V gene lookup returns CDR1 KGHSH and CDR2 LQKENI. The length of the CDR3 is 13 residues. This CDR3 reads CASSGQSYNEQFF. Here the CDR3 DNA reads TGTGCCAGCTCAGGACAGTCCTACAATGAGCAGTTCTTC.

DNA for the CDR3: TGCGCCAGCAGCTTGGGACAGGGTAATGAAAAACTGTTTTTT. It is translated as CASSLGQGNEKLFF. J is TRBJ1-4 and V is TRBV5-1; 7 nucleotides line up with TRBD1. Germline lookup yields CDR1 SGHRS and CDR2 YFSETQ. The CDR3 sequence is 14 residues long. V trimming: 0 bases; J trimming: 4 bases; junction bases outside the gene matches: 0.

V usage is TRBV5-1 and J usage is TRBJ1-4; D is uncertain. V was clipped by 0 bases and J by 6 bases, with 9 bases between them. This CDR3 spans 14 amino acids. The germline V gene encodes CDR1 SGHRS and CDR2 YFSETQ. CDR3 amino acids: CASSLEGLHEKLFF. In DNA, the CDR3 is TGCGCCAGCAGCTTGGAGGGTCTTCATGAAAAACTGTTTTTT.

The sample holds one count of this clone. The rearrangement joins TRBV7-2 to TRBJ2-1, with 9 bases identical to TRBD2. V dropped 1 base and J dropped 8; count of bases not matched to a gene: 6. Germline CDR1 is SGHTA and CDR2 is FQGNSA. CDR3 length: 15 residues. This chain's CDR3 is CASSLVGGGADEQFF. The CDR3 region has the DNA TGTGCCAGCAGCTTAGTGGGCGGGGGGGCTGATGAGCAGTTCTTC.

This CDR3 reads CASSSLPGQGVSPLHF. The CDR3 DNA reads as TGTGCCAGCAGCTCCCTTCCGGGACAGGGGGTTTCACCCCTCCACTTT. The chain has TRBV7-8 and TRBJ1-6, with TRBD1 matching over 11 bases. This CDR3 contains 16 residues. Trimming removed 4 bases from V and 9 bases from J; junction bases left unmatched: 8. Per germline, CDR1 SGHVS and CDR2 FQNEAQ.

The chain employs TRBV6-5 and TRBJ2-2; no firm D call. V was shortened by 6 bases and J by 0 bases, with 11 bases between the two germline ends. Germline CDR1 MNHEY, CDR2 SVGAGI. The length of the CDR3 is 15 residues. The CDR3, as DNA: TGTGCCAGCAGCGAGGACGCCTCGAACACCGGGGAGCTGTTTTTT. Translation gives CASSEDASNTGELFF.

V gene TRBV6-7 combines with J gene TRBJ2-1; 8 nucleotides align to TRBD1. TRBV6-7 is given ORF status, its function remaining uncertain. The length of the CDR3 is 14 residues. V lost 5 bases and J lost 8; bases outside the gene matches: 8. The CDR3 coding sequence is TGTGCCAGCAGTCCGGACAGGGATAGCGATGAGCAGTTCTTC. It is translated as CASSPDRDSDEQFF.

The CDR3 DNA reads TGTGCCAGCAGCTTGCGGACGGTAGCGGGGGGCCGAGAGACCCAGTACTTC. This sequence encodes CASSLRTVAGGRETQYF. The V call is TRBV5-5, the J call TRBJ2-5, with 10 bases aligning to TRBD2. Germline assignment: CDR1 SGHKS and CDR2 YYEKEE (reference sequence). The CDR3 contains 17 residues. J gave up 4 bases and V 1 base, and 10 bases lay outside the gene matches.

The V call is TRBV4-2, the J call TRBJ1-6, with D tentatively TRBD1 (5 bases). Germline V CDR1 and CDR2: LGHNA, YNFKEQ. V shed 0 bases and J shed 0 bases, with 9 bases lying between them. CDR3 size: 17 residues. CDR3 protein: CASSQEGLSSYNSPLHF. CDR3 nucleotide sequence: TGTGCCAGCAGCCAAGAGGGGCTGAGCTCCTATAATTCACCCCTCCACTTT.

The chain links TRBV27 to TRBJ1-5; D might be TRBD1 (6 bases). The length of the CDR3 is 15 residues. V lost 6 bases and J 4 bases, leaving 16 bases between the germline ends. The V gene's germline CDR1 is MNHEY and CDR2 SMNVEV (reference sequence). CDR3 DNA sequence: TGTGCCAGCAGGGGGGCAGGGGACGGAAATCAGCCCCAGCATTTT. Protein: CASRGAGDGNQPQHF.